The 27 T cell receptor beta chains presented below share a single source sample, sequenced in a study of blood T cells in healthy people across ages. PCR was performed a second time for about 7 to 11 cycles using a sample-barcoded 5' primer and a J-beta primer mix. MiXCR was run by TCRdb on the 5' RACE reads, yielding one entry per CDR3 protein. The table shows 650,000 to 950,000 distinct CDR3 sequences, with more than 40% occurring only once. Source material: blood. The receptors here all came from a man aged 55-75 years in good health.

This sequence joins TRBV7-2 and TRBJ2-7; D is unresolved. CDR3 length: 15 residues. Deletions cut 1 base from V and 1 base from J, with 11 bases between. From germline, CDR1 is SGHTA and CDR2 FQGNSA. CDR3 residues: CASSLGRRRSYEQYF. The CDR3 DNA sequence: TGTGCCAGCAGCTTAGGTCGGAGAAGATCCTACGAGCAGTACTTC.

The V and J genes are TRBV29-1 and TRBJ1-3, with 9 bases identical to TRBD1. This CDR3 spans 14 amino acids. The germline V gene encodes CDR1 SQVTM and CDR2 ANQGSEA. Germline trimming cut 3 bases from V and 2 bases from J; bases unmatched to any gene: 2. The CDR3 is CSVDTGGTGNTIYF. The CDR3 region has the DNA TGCAGCGTTGACACAGGGGGCACTGGAAACACCATATATTTT.

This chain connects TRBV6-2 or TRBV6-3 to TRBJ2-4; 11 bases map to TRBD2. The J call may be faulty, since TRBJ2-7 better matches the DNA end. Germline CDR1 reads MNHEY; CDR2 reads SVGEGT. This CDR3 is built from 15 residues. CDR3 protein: CASRNAGTSGYEQYF. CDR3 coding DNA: TGTGCCAGCAGGAACGCCGGGACTAGCGGATACGAGCAGTACTTC.

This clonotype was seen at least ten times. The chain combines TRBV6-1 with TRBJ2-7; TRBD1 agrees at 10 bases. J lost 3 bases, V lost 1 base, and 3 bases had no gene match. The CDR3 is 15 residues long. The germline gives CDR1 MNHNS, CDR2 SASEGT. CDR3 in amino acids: CASSEGTGGFYEQYF. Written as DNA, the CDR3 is TGTGCCAGCAGTGAAGGGACAGGGGGGTTCTACGAGCAGTACTTC.

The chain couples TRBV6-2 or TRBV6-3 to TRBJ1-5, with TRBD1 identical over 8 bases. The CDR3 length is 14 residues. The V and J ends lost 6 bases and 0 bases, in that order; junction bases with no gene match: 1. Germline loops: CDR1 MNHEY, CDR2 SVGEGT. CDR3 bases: TGTGCCAGCAGGACAGGGGATAGCAATCAGCCCCAGCATTTT. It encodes CASRTGDSNQPQHF.

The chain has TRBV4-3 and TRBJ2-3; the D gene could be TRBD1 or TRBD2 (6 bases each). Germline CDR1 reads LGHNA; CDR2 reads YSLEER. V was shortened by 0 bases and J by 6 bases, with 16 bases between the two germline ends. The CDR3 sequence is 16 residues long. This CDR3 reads CASSQEKGGPMDTQYF. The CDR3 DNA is TGCGCCAGCAGCCAAGAAAAGGGGGGCCCGATGGATACGCAGTATTTT.

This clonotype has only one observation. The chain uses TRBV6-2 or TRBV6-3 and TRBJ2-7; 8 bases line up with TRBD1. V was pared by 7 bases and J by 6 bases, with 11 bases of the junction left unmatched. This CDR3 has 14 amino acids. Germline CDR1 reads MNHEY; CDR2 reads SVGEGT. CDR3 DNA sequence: TGTGCCAGCACCCCGGGACAGGATTGGTCCGAGCAGTACTTC. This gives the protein CASTPGQDWSEQYF.

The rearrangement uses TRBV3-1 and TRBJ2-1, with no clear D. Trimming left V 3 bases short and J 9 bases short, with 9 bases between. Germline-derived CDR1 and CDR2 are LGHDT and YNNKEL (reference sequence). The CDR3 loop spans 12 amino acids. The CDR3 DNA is TGTGCCAGCAGCCAGGGTCATGGTGAGCAGTTCTTC. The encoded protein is CASSQGHGEQFF.

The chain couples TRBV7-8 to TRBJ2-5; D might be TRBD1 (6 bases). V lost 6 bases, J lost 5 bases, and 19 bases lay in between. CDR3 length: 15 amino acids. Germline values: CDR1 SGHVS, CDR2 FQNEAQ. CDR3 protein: CASRTQESQGETQYF. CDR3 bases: TGTGCCAGCAGGACCCAGGAATCGCAGGGGGAGACCCAGTACTTC.

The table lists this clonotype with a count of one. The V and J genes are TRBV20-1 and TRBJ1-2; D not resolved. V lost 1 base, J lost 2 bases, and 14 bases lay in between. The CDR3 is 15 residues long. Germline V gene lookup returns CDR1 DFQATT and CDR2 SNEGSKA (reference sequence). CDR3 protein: CSARVWNGPNYGYTF. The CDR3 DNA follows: TGCAGTGCTAGAGTATGGAACGGGCCCAACTATGGCTACACCTTC.

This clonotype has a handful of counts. The CDR3 DNA sequence: TGCGCCAGCAGCCAAGAAGGGGCAGGAGGCTGGTTGGATGAAAAACTGTTTTTT. This translates into CASSQEGAGGWLDEKLFF. J is TRBJ1-4 and V is TRBV4-3, with TRBD1 as a possible D gene (5 bases). The CDR3 spans 18 residues. CDR1 and CDR2 from the germline V gene are LGHNA and YSLEER. V was pared by 0 bases and J by 6 bases, with 20 bases between.

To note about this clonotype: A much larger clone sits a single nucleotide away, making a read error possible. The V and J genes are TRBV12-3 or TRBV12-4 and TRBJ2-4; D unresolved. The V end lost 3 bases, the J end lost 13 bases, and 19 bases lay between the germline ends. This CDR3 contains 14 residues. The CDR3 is CASSLRRNSYKQYF. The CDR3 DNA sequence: TGTGCCAGCAGTTTGCGGCGGAACTCCTACAAGCAGTACTTC.

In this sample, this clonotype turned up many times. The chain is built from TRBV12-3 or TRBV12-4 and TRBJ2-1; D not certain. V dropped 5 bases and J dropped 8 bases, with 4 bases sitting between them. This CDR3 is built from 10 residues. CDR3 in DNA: TGTGCCAGCAGTGATTATGAGCAGTTCTTC. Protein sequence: CASSDYEQFF.

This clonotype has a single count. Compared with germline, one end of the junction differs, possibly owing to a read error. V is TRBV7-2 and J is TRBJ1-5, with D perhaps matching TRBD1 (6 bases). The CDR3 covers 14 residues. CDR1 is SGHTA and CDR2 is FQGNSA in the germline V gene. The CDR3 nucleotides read TGTGCCAGCAACCAGGGGTTTAGCAGTCAGCCCCAGCATTTT. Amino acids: CASNQGFSSQPQHF.

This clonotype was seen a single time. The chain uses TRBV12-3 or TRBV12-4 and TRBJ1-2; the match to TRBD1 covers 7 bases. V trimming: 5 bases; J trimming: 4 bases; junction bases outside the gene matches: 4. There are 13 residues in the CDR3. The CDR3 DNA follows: TGTGCCAGCAGTGCACAGGGGCCCTATGGCTACACCTTC. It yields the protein CASSAQGPYGYTF.

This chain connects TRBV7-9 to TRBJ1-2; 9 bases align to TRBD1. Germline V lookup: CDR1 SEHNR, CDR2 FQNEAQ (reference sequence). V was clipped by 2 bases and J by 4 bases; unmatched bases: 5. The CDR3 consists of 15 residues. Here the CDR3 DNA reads TGTGCCAGCAGCTTATCTGCGGACAGGGGCTATGGCTACACCTTC. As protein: CASSLSADRGYGYTF.

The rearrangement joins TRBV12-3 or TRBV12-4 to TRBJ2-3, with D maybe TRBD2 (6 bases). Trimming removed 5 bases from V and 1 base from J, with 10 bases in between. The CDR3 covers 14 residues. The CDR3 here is CASSRRDGTDTQYF. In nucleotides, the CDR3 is TGTGCCAGCAGTAGGCGGGACGGCACAGATACGCAGTATTTT.

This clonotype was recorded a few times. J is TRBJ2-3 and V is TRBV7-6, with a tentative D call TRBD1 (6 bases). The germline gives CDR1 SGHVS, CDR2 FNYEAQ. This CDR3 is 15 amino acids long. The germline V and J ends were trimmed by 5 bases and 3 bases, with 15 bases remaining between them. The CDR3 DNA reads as TGTGCCAGCAGCAGCGCTGGGGGCCAGACAGATACGCAGTATTTT. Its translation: CASSSAGGQTDTQYF.

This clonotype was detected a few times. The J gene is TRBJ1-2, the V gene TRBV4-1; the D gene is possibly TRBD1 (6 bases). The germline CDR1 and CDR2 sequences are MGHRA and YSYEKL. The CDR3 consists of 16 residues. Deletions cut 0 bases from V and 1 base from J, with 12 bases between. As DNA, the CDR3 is TGCGCCAGCAGCCAAGATTACAGGGAGAATAACTATGGCTACACCTTC. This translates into CASSQDYRENNYGYTF.

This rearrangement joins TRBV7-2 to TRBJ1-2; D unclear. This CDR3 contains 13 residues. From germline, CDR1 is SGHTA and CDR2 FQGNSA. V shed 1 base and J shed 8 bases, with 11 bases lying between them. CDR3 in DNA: TGTGCCAGCAGCTTAGGCCGACTCCAGGGCTACACCTTC. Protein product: CASSLGRLQGYTF. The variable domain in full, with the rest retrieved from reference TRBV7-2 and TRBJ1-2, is GAGVSQSPSNKVTEKGKDVELRCDPISGHTALYWYRQSLGQGLEFLIYFQGNSAPDKSGLPSDRFSAERTGGSVSTLTIQRTQQEDSAVYLCASSLGRLQGYTFGSGTRLTVV.

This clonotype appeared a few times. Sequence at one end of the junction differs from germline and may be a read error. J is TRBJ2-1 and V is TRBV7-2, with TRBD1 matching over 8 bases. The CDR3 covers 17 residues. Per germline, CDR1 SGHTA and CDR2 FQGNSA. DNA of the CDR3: TGTGCCAGCAGCCCAGCTCCGGGACAGGCCTCCCACAATGAGCAGTTCTTC. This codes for CASSPAPGQASHNEQFF.

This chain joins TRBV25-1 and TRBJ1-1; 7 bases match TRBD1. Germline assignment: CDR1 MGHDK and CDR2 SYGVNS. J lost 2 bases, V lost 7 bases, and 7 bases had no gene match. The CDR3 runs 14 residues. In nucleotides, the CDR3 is TGTGCCAGCACGCAGGGACAGAGCAACACTGAAGCTTTCTTT. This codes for CASTQGQSNTEAFF.

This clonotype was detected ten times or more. The CDR3 protein is CASSPSGVERDTQYF. The CDR3 region has the DNA TGTGCCAGCAGCCCAAGCGGGGTCGAACGAGATACGCAGTATTTT. The J gene is TRBJ2-3, the V gene TRBV7-2; 7 bases are shared with TRBD2. The CDR3 spans 15 residues. V was pared by 5 bases and J by 5 bases, with 10 bases of the junction left unmatched. Germline CDR1 reads SGHTA; CDR2 reads FQGNSA.

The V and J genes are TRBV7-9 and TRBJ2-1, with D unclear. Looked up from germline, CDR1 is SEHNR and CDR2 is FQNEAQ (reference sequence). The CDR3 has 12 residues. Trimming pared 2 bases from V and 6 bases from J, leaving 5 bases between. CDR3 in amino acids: CASSLRPNEQFF. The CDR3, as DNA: TGTGCCAGCAGCTTACGCCCCAATGAGCAGTTCTTC.

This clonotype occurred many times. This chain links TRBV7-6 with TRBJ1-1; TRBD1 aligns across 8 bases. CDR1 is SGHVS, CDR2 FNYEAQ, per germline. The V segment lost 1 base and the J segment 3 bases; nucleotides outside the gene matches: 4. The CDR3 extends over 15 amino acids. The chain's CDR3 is CASSLEETGDTEAFF. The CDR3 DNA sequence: TGTGCCAGCAGCTTAGAAGAGACAGGGGACACTGAAGCTTTCTTT. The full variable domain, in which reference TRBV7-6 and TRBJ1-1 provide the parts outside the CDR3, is GAGVSQSPRYKVTKRGQDVALRCDPISGHVSLYWYRQALGQGPEFLTYFNYEAQQDKSGLPNDRFSAERPEGSISTLTIQRTEQRDSAMYRCASSLEETGDTEAFFGQGTRLTVV.

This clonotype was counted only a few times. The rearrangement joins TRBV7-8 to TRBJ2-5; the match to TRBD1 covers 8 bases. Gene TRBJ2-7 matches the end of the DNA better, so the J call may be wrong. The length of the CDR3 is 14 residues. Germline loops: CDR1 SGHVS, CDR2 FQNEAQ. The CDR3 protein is CASSPGDRYYEQYF. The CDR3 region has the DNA TGTGCCAGCAGCCCGGGGGACAGGTATTACGAGCAGTACTTC.

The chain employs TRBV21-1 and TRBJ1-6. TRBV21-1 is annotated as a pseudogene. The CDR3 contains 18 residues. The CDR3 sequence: CASSINRRDERTNSPLHF. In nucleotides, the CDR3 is TGTGCCAGCAGCATCAACCGGCGGGACGAACGGACTAATTCACCCCTCCACTTT.